The rows below give T cell receptor beta chains drawn from one sample of a study of blood T cell repertoires in COVID-19. The data were produced by immunoSEQ multiplex PCR, yet TCRdb's version contains in-frame clones alone and is incomplete. Of roughly 79,000 clones listed, about 91% were seen once; the top ten hold 5% to 8%. Specimen: peripheral blood. The receptors derive from a woman aged 45-65 years with acute or convalescent COVID-19. Both conserved end residues are trimmed from each CDR3. D genes are given only for firm matches.

J | D | V | CDR3
TRBJ1-1 | NA | TRBV18 | ASSEGWNTEAF
TRBJ2-5 | NA | TRBV18 | ASSPGVATVETQY
TRBJ1-2 | NA | TRBV19 | ASSMAAGFYGYT
TRBJ2-1 | NA | TRBV2 | ASREDEQF
TRBJ1-1 | NA | TRBV7-9 | ASILGVNTEAF
TRBJ2-7 | TRBD1 | TRBV5-5 | ASSLVTGGLIEQY
TRBJ1-2 | NA | TRBV30 | AWSVSGGLYGYT
TRBJ2-7 | NA | TRBV7-9 | ASQEGLWDEQY
TRBJ1-2 | NA | TRBV6-5 | ASGSGGTPYYGYT
TRBJ1-4 | TRBD1 | TRBV4-3 | ASSQEGTGDEKLF
TRBJ2-2 | NA | TRBV18 | ASSPPTADYTGELF
TRBJ2-7 | TRBD2 | TRBV5-4 | ASGGGIRHEQY
TRBJ2-3 | TRBD2 | TRBV5-1 | ASSMTGTSVTDTQY
TRBJ2-3 | TRBD1 | TRBV9 | ASSGRQGVVDTQY
TRBJ1-2 | NA | TRBV7-3 | ASSLTRTALGGYT
TRBJ2-7 | NA | TRBV27 | ASSLFGGNEQY
TRBJ1-1 | NA | TRBV5-1 | ASSSGQGEAF
TRBJ2-3 | TRBD1 | TRBV29-1 | SVDSPQGADTQY
TRBJ1-1 | NA | TRBV5-1 | ASSMVGAGVNTEAF
TRBJ2-1 | TRBD2 | TRBV28 | ASSLDLAGGVSYNEQF
TRBJ2-7 | TRBD2 | TRBV19 | ASRLASGDFYEQY
TRBJ1-3 | NA | TRBV5-8 | ASSLARISGNTIY
TRBJ2-7 | TRBD1 | TRBV5-1 | ASSQGDSLNEQY
TRBJ1-3 | NA | TRBV4-2 | ASSGQSTNSGNTIY
TRBJ1-1 | NA | TRBV28 | ASSLSGMSTEAF
TRBJ2-5 | TRBD2 | TRBV5-6 | ASSSGGQQETQY
TRBJ1-3 | NA | TRBV28 | ASSFLTGGPHIY
TRBJ2-5 | TRBD2 | TRBV24-1 | ATSESSGRGETQY
TRBJ1-1 | TRBD1 | TRBV19 | ASSSGDRATEAF
TRBJ2-3 | NA | TRBV5-1 | ASSGEVTDTQY
TRBJ2-3 | TRBD2 | TRBV6-2/TRBV6-3 | ASSYLPGSGGGTDTQY
TRBJ2-3 | TRBD2 | TRBV11-2 | ASSPKIAGGPDTQY
TRBJ2-1 | NA | TRBV7-8 | ASSLSVVMRTDNEQF
TRBJ1-2 | TRBD1 | TRBV28 | ASSSGQDPYGYT
TRBJ1-4 | NA | TRBV29-1 | SVEQGGSEKLF
TRBJ2-2 | NA | TRBV4-1 | ASSQDAGSAGELF
TRBJ2-1 | TRBD2 | TRBV5-4 | ASSLHRKETSVYNEQF
TRBJ2-5 | TRBD1 | TRBV10-2 | ASRPGQGVVGQETQY
TRBJ1-2 | TRBD1 | TRBV4-1 | ASSQDAPGGHGYT
TRBJ1-2 | NA | TRBV14 | ASSLSRRRGYGYT
TRBJ1-2 | NA | TRBV7-2 | ASSPDGGDYGYT
TRBJ2-1 | NA | TRBV5-1 | ASSPHQGISNEQF
TRBJ2-7 | NA | TRBV28 | ASSSPGAYEQY
TRBJ2-3 | NA | TRBV7-2 | ASSVVRRTDTQY
TRBJ2-1 | TRBD2 | TRBV4-3 | ASSRGTSGYNEQF
TRBJ2-3 | TRBD1 | TRBV11-3 | ASSPAQGDPTDTQY
TRBJ1-1 | TRBD1 | TRBV5-1 | ASSWGQRNTEAF
TRBJ1-2 | NA | TRBV9 | ASSFGTASYGYT
TRBJ2-7 | NA | TRBV6-5 | ATTPGGDPYEQY
TRBJ2-1 | TRBD2 | TRBV7-3 | ASSRGLAYSNEQF
TRBJ1-1 | NA | TRBV28 | ASSYHGEAF
TRBJ2-1 | TRBD1 | TRBV19 | ASSIGTGMNEQF
TRBJ2-1 | TRBD1 | TRBV6-5 | ASSYGQGSYNEQF
TRBJ1-2 | NA | TRBV7-9 | ASSLGSGNYGYT
TRBJ1-2 | NA | TRBV19 | ASSRSDPTGLDGYT